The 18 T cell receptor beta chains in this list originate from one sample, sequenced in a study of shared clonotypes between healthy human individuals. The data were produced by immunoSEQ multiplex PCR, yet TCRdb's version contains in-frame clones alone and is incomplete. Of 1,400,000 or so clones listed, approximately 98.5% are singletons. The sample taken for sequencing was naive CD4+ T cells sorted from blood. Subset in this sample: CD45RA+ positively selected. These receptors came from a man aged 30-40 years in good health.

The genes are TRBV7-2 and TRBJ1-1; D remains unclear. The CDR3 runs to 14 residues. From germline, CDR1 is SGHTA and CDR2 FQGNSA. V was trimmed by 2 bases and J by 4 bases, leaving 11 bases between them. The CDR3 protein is CASSLRYASTEAFF. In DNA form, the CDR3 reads TGTGCCAGCAGCTTACGATACGCATCCACTGAAGCTTTCTTT.

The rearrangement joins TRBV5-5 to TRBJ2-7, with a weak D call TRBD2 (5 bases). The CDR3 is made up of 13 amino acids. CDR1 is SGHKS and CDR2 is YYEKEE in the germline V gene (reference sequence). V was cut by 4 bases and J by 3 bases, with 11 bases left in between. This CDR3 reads CASSPGSRYEQYF. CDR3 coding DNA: TGTGCCAGCAGCCCGGGATCTCGCTACGAGCAGTACTTC.

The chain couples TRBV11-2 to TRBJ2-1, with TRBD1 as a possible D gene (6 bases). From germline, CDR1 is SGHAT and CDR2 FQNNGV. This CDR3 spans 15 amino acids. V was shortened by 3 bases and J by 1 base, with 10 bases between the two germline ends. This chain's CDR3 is CASSFGGRSYNEQFF. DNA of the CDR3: TGTGCCAGCAGCTTTGGGGGCCGGTCCTACAATGAGCAGTTCTTC.

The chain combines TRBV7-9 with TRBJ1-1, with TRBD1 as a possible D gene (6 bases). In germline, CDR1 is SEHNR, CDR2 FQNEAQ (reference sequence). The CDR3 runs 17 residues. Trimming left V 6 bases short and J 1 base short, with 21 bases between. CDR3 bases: TGTGCCAGCAGATATACAGGGTGGCTCTTAAAGAACACTGAAGCTTTCTTT. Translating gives CASRYTGWLLKNTEAFF.

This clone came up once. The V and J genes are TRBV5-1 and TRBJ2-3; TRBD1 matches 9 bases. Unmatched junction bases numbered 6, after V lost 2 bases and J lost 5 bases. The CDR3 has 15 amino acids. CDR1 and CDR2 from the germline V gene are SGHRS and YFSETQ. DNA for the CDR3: TGCGCCAGCAGCTTACAGGGGGCGCTTGGAGATACGCAGTATTTT. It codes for CASSLQGALGDTQYF.

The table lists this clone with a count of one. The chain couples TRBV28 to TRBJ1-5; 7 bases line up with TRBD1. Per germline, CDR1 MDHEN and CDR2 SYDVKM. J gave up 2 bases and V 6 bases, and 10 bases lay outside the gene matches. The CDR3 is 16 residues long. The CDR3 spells CASRPRQGWGNQPQHF. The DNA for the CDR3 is TGTGCCAGCAGGCCGAGACAGGGCTGGGGCAATCAGCCCCAGCATTTT.

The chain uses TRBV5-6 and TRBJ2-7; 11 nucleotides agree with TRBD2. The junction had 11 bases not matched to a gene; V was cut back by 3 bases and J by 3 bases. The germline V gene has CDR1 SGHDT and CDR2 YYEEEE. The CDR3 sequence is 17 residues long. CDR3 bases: TGTGCCAGCAGCTCAACCTTAAGACTAGCGGGAAACTACGAGCAGTACTTC. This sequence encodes CASSSTLRLAGNYEQYF.

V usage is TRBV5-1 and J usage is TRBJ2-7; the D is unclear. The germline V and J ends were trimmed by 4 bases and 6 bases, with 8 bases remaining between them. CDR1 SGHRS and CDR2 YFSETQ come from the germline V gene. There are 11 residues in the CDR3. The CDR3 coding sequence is TGCGCCAGCAGCGCGCGAGGCGAGCAGTACTTC. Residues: CASSARGEQYF.

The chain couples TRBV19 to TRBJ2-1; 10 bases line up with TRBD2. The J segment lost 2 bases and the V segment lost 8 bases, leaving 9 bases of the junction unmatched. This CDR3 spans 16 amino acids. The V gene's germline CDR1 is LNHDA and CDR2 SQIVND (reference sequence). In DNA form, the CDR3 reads TGTGCCAGTTCACCGGGACTAGCGTTCCCCTACAATGAGCAGTTCTTC. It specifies CASSPGLAFPYNEQFF.

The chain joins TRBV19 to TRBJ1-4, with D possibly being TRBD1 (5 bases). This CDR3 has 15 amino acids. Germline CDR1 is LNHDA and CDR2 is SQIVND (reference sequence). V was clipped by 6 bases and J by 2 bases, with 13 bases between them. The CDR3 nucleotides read TGTGCCAGTAGGCCTATTGGGACGACTAATGAAAAACTGTTTTTT. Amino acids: CASRPIGTTNEKLFF.

The CDR3 DNA sequence: TGCGCCAGCAGAAAGCCCGGACAGAGCAGCAACAATGAGCAGTTCTTC. The encoded protein is CASRKPGQSSNNEQFF. V usage is TRBV5-1 and J usage is TRBJ2-1; a possible D gene is TRBD1 (6 bases). Germline lookup yields CDR1 SGHRS and CDR2 YFSETQ. CDR3 size: 16 residues. V dropped 5 bases and J dropped 5 bases, with 20 bases sitting between them.

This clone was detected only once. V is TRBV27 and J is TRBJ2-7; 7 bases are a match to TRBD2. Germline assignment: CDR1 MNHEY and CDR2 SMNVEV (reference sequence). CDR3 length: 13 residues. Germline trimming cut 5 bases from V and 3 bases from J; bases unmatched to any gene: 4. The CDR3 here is CASSAASGYEQYF. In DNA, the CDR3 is TGTGCCAGCAGTGCGGCTAGCGGCTACGAGCAGTACTTC.

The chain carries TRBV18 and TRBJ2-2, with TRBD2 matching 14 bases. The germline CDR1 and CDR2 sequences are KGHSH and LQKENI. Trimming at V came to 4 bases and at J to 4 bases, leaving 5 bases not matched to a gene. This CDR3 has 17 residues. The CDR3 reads CASSQGLAGGGTGELFF. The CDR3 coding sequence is TGTGCCAGCTCACAAGGACTAGCGGGAGGAGGCACCGGGGAGCTGTTTTTT.

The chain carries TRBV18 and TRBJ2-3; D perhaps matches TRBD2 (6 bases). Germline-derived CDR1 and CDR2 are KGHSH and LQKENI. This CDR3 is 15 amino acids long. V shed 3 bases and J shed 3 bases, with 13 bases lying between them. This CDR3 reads CASSPTEGRTDTQYF. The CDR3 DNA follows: TGTGCCAGCTCACCGACAGAGGGGAGGACAGATACGCAGTATTTT.

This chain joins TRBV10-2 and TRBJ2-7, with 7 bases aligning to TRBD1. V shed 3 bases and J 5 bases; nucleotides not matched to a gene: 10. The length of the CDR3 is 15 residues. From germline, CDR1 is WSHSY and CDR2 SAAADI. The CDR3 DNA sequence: TGCGCCAGCAGTGAAAGACAAGGACAGGTGCACGAGCAGTACTTC. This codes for CASSERQGQVHEQYF.

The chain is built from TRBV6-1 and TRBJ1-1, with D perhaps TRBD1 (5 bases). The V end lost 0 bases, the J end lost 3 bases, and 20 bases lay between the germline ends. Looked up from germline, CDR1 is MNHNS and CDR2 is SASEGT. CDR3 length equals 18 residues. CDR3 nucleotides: TGTGCCAGCAGTGAAGCGCTTCTTGGGAGGTCGGGGGACACTGAAGCTTTCTTT. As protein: CASSEALLGRSGDTEAFF.

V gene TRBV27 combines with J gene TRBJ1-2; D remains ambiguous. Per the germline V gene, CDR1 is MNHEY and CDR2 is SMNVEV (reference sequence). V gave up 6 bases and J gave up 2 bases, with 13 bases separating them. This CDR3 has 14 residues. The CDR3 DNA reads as TGTGCCAGCAGAGAGACGTCGTACAACTATGGCTACACCTTC. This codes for CASRETSYNYGYTF.

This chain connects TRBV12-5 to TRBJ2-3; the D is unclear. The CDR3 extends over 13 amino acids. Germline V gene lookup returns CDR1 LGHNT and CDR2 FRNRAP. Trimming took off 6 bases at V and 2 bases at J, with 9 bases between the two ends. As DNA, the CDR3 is TGTGCTAGTGGCAAAAAGAACACAGATACGCAGTATTTT. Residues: CASGKKNTDTQYF.